What follows are 6 T cell receptor beta chains derived from one specimen sequenced in a study of regulatory and conventional T cells in RAG deficiency (dated by TCRdb to about 2017). Before genomic DNA extraction, conventional CD4+ T cells were purified from blood as CD25-low CD127-high cells. Receptor libraries were prepared by the immunoSEQ multiplex PCR assay. In TCRdb, the immuneACCESS table is reduced to in-frame sequences with V and J assigned. These tables do not hold every clone; where another copy was compared, an unresolved V gene accounts for under half, and the others remain unexplained. The sample table contains roughly 32,000 clones; only one count was recorded for around 96% of them. Clones ranked in the top ten supply 0.35% of the sample. These same records also appear under a second study, on regulatory T cells. The second source states: In the multiplex PCR, 52 forward TRBV primers and 13 reverse TRBJ primers were used, and assay-based and computational corrections were applied for amplification bias.

Material: CD25- CD4+ T cells sorted from blood. The receptors here all came from a human donor in good health.

This chain connects TRBV5-1 to TRBJ2-7, with 8 bases fitting TRBD1. J was trimmed by 6 bases and V by 1 base; bases with no gene match: 6. Looked up from germline, CDR1 is SGHRS and CDR2 is YFSETQ. This CDR3 is 14 amino acids long. CDR3 in amino acids: CASSLFGTGTEQYF. The CDR3 region has the DNA TGCGCCAGCAGCTTGTTCGGGACAGGCACCGAGCAGTACTTC.

The chain has TRBV30 and TRBJ2-3; 8 bases fit TRBD2. This CDR3 comprises 15 residues. The J segment lost 0 bases and the V segment lost 5 bases, leaving 7 bases of the junction unmatched. Germline V gene lookup returns CDR1 GTSNPN and CDR2 SVGIG (reference sequence). The CDR3 loop is CAWGRLAHSTDTQYF. In DNA form, the CDR3 reads TGTGCCTGGGGGAGACTAGCGCACAGCACAGATACGCAGTATTTT.

This rearrangement joins TRBV7-9 to TRBJ1-6; D is unclear. Looked up from germline, CDR1 is SEHNR and CDR2 is FQNEAQ (reference sequence). Trimming cost V 1 base and J 8 bases, with 15 bases left between them. The CDR3 sequence is 16 residues long. DNA for the CDR3: TGTGCCAGCAGCTTAGAGGTGGGAGTGGGTTATTCACCCCTCCACTTT. Encoded protein: CASSLEVGVGYSPLHF.

The CDR3 DNA reads TGCAGCGTTGAGCCGTACCGTGCGGTGGAGACCCAGTACTTC. Its protein product is CSVEPYRAVETQYF. The chain uses TRBV29-1 and TRBJ2-5; D not certain. Germline V gene data show CDR1 as SQVTM and CDR2 as ANQGSEA. The CDR3 extends over 14 amino acids. The V end lost 3 bases, the J end lost 5 bases, and 16 bases lay between the germline ends.

The chain joins TRBV10-2 to TRBJ1-2; D not certain. The germline CDR1 and CDR2 sequences are WSHSY and SAAADI. Trimming cost V 6 bases and J 3 bases, with 11 bases left between them. CDR3 size: 13 residues. CDR3 sequence reads: CASSLQRDYGYTF. In DNA form, the CDR3 reads TGCGCCAGCAGCCTCCAGAGGGACTATGGCTACACCTTC.

The chain employs TRBV29-1 and TRBJ2-3; 9 bases align to TRBD2. V shed 6 bases and J 5 bases; nucleotides not matched to a gene: 6. The CDR3 consists of 13 residues. Germline assignment: CDR1 SQVTM and CDR2 ANQGSEA. The DNA of the CDR3 is TGCAGCGTGGAGGGGCGGGGGGGAGATACGCAGTATTTT. It encodes CSVEGRGGDTQYF.